This T cell receptor (beta chain) was recovered during a study of yellow fever vaccine responses in identical twins. Whole-study findings and limits: On the reported evidence, twins' vaccine T cell responses seemed partly convergent and partly personalized.

After removal of 10 bases from V and 1 base from J, the junction contained 15 bases not matched to a gene. Germline assignment: CDR1 PRHDT and CDR2 FYEKMQ (reference sequence). This CDR3 spans 17 amino acids. TCRdb ran MiXCR on the RT-PCR reads and lists one entry per CDR3 protein. Of approximately 2,800 distinct CDR3 sequences listed, about nine tenths are singletons. Notes on this clonotype: Its antigen is undetermined.

This receptor was taken from a female donor who received the yellow fever vaccine. The gene calls are TRBV13 and TRBJ2-5, with 10 bases matching TRBD2. This specimen consisted of T cells from blood (PBMCs), unsorted or a sorted subset (not recorded which), obtained before or after yellow fever vaccination (not recorded which). The DNA for the CDR3 is TGTGCCACCGCCCCACTAGCGGGATCCTTGCGCCAAGAGACCCAGTACTTC. Its protein is CATAPLAGSLRQETQYF.